The 20 T cell receptor beta chains below come from one sample, sequenced in a study of cytomegalovirus exposure and HLA in healthy donors. The PCR had 60 Vbeta and 13 Jbeta primers. Assay used: immunoSEQ multiplex PCR; TCRdb lists only in-frame clones, some missing. The sample holds nearly 110,000 clones, around three quarters seen once. Specimen: PBMCs. All receptors derive from a man aged 25 to 45 in good health and CMV-seronegative.

In DNA, the CDR3 is TGTGCCAGCAGTTTTGGGCAGACCTATGGCTACACCTTC. Protein sequence: CASSFGQTYGYTF. V is TRBV27 and J is TRBJ1-2; D remains unclear. Germline CDR1 is MNHEY and CDR2 is SMNVEV (reference sequence). The CDR3 loop spans 13 amino acids. V gave up 3 bases and J gave up 4 bases, with 9 bases separating them.

V is TRBV19 and J is TRBJ1-1; 7 positions match TRBD1. CDR1 and CDR2 from the germline V gene are LNHDA and SQIVND (reference sequence). The CDR3 totals 15 residues. With V trimmed by 3 bases and J by 5 bases, 9 bases remained unmatched. CDR3 sequence: CASSILKTGQTEAFF. Here the CDR3 DNA reads TGTGCCAGTAGTATCTTAAAGACAGGGCAAACTGAAGCTTTCTTT.

The rearrangement uses TRBV7-9 and TRBJ2-7; 12 bases line up with TRBD2. V gave up 5 bases and J gave up 7 bases; unmatched junction bases: 18. The CDR3 is 18 residues long. Germline lookup yields CDR1 SEHNR and CDR2 FQNEAQ (reference sequence). The CDR3, as DNA: TGTGCCAGCAGCCCGGGACTAGCGGGCGGTTCGGAACCTAATGAGCAGTACTTC. The encoded protein is CASSPGLAGGSEPNEQYF.

This chain joins TRBV6-1 and TRBJ2-5, with 11 nucleotides matching TRBD2. With V trimmed by 2 bases and J by 6 bases, 8 bases remained unmatched. There are 16 residues in the CDR3. Germline V gives CDR1 MNHNS, CDR2 SASEGT. The CDR3 loop reads CASSELAGGRDKTQYF. For the CDR3, the DNA is TGTGCCAGCAGTGAACTAGCGGGAGGTCGGGATAAGACCCAGTACTTC.

The rearrangement joins TRBV14 to TRBJ2-5, with a tentative D call TRBD1 (5 bases). Germline loops: CDR1 SGHDN, CDR2 FVKESK. The ends were cut back, 4 bases at V and 0 bases at J, with 12 bases in the middle. The CDR3 extends over 15 amino acids. The chain's CDR3 is CASSRAGRNQETQYF. The CDR3 DNA reads as TGTGCCAGCAGCCGCGCAGGGCGCAACCAAGAGACCCAGTACTTC.

The V and J genes are TRBV30 and TRBJ1-1; TRBD1 aligns across 9 bases. Trimming cost V 5 bases and J 1 base; bases outside gene matches: 5. This CDR3 is 14 amino acids long. Germline assignment: CDR1 GTSNPN and CDR2 SVGIG (reference sequence). In DNA, the CDR3 is TGTGCCTGGGATACAGGGGGCCAGAACACTGAAGCTTTCTTT. This gives the protein CAWDTGGQNTEAFF.

The V gene is TRBV11-3, the J gene TRBJ2-2; a weak D match, TRBD2 (6 bases). CDR1 and CDR2 from the germline V gene are SGHNT and YENEEA. The CDR3 sequence is 15 residues long. V was pared by 3 bases and J by 6 bases, with 14 bases between. As DNA, the CDR3 is TGTGCCAGCAGCTTTAGCGGAGGTGTGGCCGGGGAGCTGTTTTTT. Amino acids: CASSFSGGVAGELFF.

The rearrangement links TRBV10-3 to TRBJ1-2, with 7 nucleotides matching TRBD1. J lost 7 bases, V lost 7 bases, and 12 bases had no gene match. CDR3 length: 14 residues. Germline CDR1 reads ENHRY; CDR2 reads SYGVKD. The CDR3 sequence is CAIKGDRVRAGYTF. In DNA form, the CDR3 reads TGTGCCATCAAGGGGGACAGAGTGAGGGCTGGCTACACCTTC.

V usage is TRBV6-5 and J usage is TRBJ1-4; D remains ambiguous. The CDR3 is made up of 13 amino acids. The germline V and J ends were trimmed by 5 bases and 8 bases, with 12 bases remaining between them. The germline CDR1 and CDR2 sequences are MNHEY and SVGAGI. CDR3 in amino acids: CASSEEVKEKLFF. The CDR3 bases are TGTGCCAGCAGTGAAGAGGTTAAGGAAAAACTGTTTTTT.

The sample holds a few counts of this clone. The chain links TRBV15 to TRBJ2-7; D is unclear. The germline gives CDR1 LNHNV, CDR2 YYDKDF (reference sequence). V was shortened by 0 bases and J by 5 bases, with 5 bases between the two germline ends. The CDR3 runs to 12 residues. CDR3 amino acids: CATSRDPDEQYF. The CDR3 nucleotides read TGTGCCACCAGCAGAGATCCTGACGAGCAGTACTTC. The full variable domain, with the rest looked up from reference TRBV15 and TRBJ2-7, is DAMVIQNPRYQVTQFGKPVTLSCSQTLNHNVMYWYQQKSSQAPKLLFHYYDKDFNNEADTPDNFQSRRPNTSFCFLDIRSPGLGDTAMYLCATSRDPDEQYFGPGTRLTVT.

The rearrangement links TRBV29-1 to TRBJ1-2, with 8 bases that match TRBD1. CDR3 length: 13 residues. Germline V gene sequence: CDR1 SQVTM, CDR2 ANQGSEA. Trimming cost V 3 bases and J 8 bases; bases outside gene matches: 8. CDR3 sequence: CSVEWRQGLGYTF. The CDR3 bases are TGCAGCGTTGAGTGGAGACAGGGGTTAGGCTACACCTTC.

The chain combines TRBV25-1 with TRBJ2-2; 7 nucleotides match TRBD1. This CDR3 is 16 amino acids long. The ends lost 3 bases at V and 1 base at J; junction bases unmatched: 5. Germline-derived CDR1 and CDR2 are MGHDK and SYGVNS. The CDR3 protein is CASSDSGQENTGELFF. CDR3 coding DNA: TGTGCCAGCAGTGATTCTGGACAGGAGAACACCGGGGAGCTGTTTTTT.

The chain carries TRBV18 and TRBJ2-7; 10 bases map to TRBD1. V lost 6 bases, J lost 4 bases, and 6 bases stayed unmatched. The V gene's germline CDR1 is KGHSH and CDR2 LQKENI. The CDR3 runs to 14 residues. CDR3 region: CASSSGTGVYEQYF. Written as DNA, the CDR3 is TGTGCCAGCTCGTCCGGGACAGGGGTTTACGAGCAGTACTTC. The variable domain in full, completed from reference TRBV18 and TRBJ2-7, reads NAGVMQNPRHLVRRRGQEARLRCSPMKGHSHVYWYRQLPEEGLKFMVYLQKENIIDESGMPKERFSAEFPKEGPSILRIQQVVRGDSAAYFCASSSGTGVYEQYFGPGTRLTVT.

This rearrangement joins TRBV29-1 to TRBJ2-1; 7 bases fit TRBD1. Germline CDR1 is SQVTM and CDR2 is ANQGSEA. V was clipped by 4 bases and J by 9 bases; unmatched bases: 9. The CDR3 covers 13 residues. As DNA, the CDR3 is TGCAGCGTTGCAGGGGGTATGGTTAGTGAGCAGTTCTTC. It codes for CSVAGGMVSEQFF.

This clone was seen a few times. V usage is TRBV25-1 and J usage is TRBJ2-1; 16 nucleotides agree with TRBD2. Looked up from germline, CDR1 is MGHDK and CDR2 is SYGVNS. J lost 8 bases, V lost 6 bases, and 13 bases had no gene match. This CDR3 has 18 amino acids. The CDR3 bases are TGTGCCAGCAGCCCCCCGGGGGGACTAGCGGGAGGGCTCCATGAGCAGTTCTTC. Its protein is CASSPPGGLAGGLHEQFF.

A few counts support this clone. CDR3 DNA sequence: TGCAGCGTTGAAGATCAGGCGGGACTTGGTACGCAGTATTTT. It encodes CSVEDQAGLGTQYF. V gene TRBV29-1 combines with J gene TRBJ2-3, with a tentative D call TRBD2 (6 bases). The germline V gene has CDR1 SQVTM and CDR2 ANQGSEA. Between the trimmed V and J ends, which lost 0 bases and 8 bases, there was a span of 15 bases. This CDR3 has 14 amino acids.

The rearrangement uses TRBV5-1 and TRBJ1-5; 7 nucleotides agree with TRBD1. V lost 0 bases and J lost 5; bases outside the gene matches: 2. Per germline, CDR1 SGHRS and CDR2 YFSETQ. The CDR3 runs 14 residues. The CDR3 DNA reads as TGCGCCAGCAGCTTGGACAGGGGTGATCAGCCCCAGCATTTT. It encodes CASSLDRGDQPQHF.

The CDR3 spells CASSLGGRGAGGETQYF. The CDR3 nucleotides are TGTGCCAGCAGCTTAGGAGGACGTGGGGCAGGAGGGGAGACCCAGTACTTC. V is TRBV7-3 and J is TRBJ2-5, with D tentatively TRBD2 (6 bases). The CDR3 is 17 residues long. Trimming removed 2 bases at V and 5 bases at J, with 21 bases between. Germline CDR1 is SGHTA and CDR2 is FQGTGA.

CDR3 nucleotide sequence: TGTGCCAGCAGCCCAGACAGGGTGAACACCGGGGAGCTGTTTTTT. Translated, it gives CASSPDRVNTGELFF. The V gene is TRBV7-9, the J gene TRBJ2-2; TRBD1 aligns across 7 bases. The CDR3 length is 15 residues. Germline values: CDR1 SEHNR, CDR2 FQNEAQ (reference sequence). V lost 5 bases and J lost 1; bases outside the gene matches: 4.

The J gene is TRBJ2-2, the V gene TRBV27, with D perhaps matching TRBD2 (5 bases). Germline assignment: CDR1 MNHEY and CDR2 SMNVEV (reference sequence). The length of the CDR3 is 16 residues. V was cut by 2 bases and J by 5 bases, with 15 bases left in between. Here the CDR3 DNA reads TGTGCCAGCAGTTTAGATCGGGGTAGGGATACCGGGGAGCTGTTTTTT. As protein: CASSLDRGRDTGELFF.